Sequencing of this T cell receptor beta chain was carried out in a study of T cell changes during pregnancy in multiple sclerosis. Profiling relied on immunoSEQ multiplex PCR, and the TCRdb table lists in-frame clones only, not all of them. The table lists some 38,000 clones, 90% of them singletons. The V gene's germline CDR1 is MDHEN and CDR2 SYDVKM. The length of the CDR3 is 13 residues. The V and J ends lost 7 bases and 4 bases respectively, with 13 bases between them. The chain joins TRBV28 to TRBJ1-1; D gene ambiguous. The specimen was CD4+ T cells from peripheral blood mononuclear cells, collected in the second trimester of pregnancy. The clonotype comes from a female donor with multiple sclerosis, enrolled in a pregnancy study. CDR3 loop: CASTNPTSTEAFF. CDR3 nucleotide sequence: TGTGCCAGCACTAACCCGACAAGCACTGAAGCTTTCTTT. The full variable domain, completed using reference TRBV28 and TRBJ1-1, is DVKVTQSSRYLVKRTGEKVFLECVQDMDHENMFWYRQDPGLGLRLIYFSYDVKMKEKGDIPEGYSVSREKKERFSLILESASTNQTSMYLCASTNPTSTEAFFGQGTRLTVV.